The table lists the clone carrying this T cell receptor beta chain with many counts. The antigen remains unidentified. This specimen comes from a study of neurological immune-mediated disorders. The cDNA came from 5'RACE with 10-nucleotide random UMIs. TCRdb analysed the 5' RACE reads with MiXCR anew, one entry per CDR3 protein. The table has about 84,000 distinct CDR3 sequences, around 10% seen once. The V and J ends lost 0 bases and 3 bases respectively, with 16 bases between them. The CDR3 length is 16 residues. Per germline, CDR1 SGHRS and CDR2 YFSETQ. Study-wide results and caveats: The study found no CDR3 amino acid sequences shared by expanded clones across subjects, suggesting private repertoires in all groups.

The chain combines TRBV5-1 with TRBJ2-7, with unresolved D. The sequencing input was PBMCs. The TCR was taken from a man aged 40-50 years in good health. This CDR3 reads CASSLDRQAWVYEQYF. CDR3 DNA sequence: TGCGCCAGCAGCTTGGACCGCCAGGCGTGGGTCTACGAGCAGTACTTC.